These T cell receptor beta chains were read from a single sample in a study of PD-1 blockade in classical Hodgkin lymphoma. Data came from immunoSEQ multiplex PCR; TCRdb stores just in-frame clones and leaves some out. This sample has around 91,000 clones, with 81% found just once. This specimen was peripheral blood mononuclear cells (PBMCs), taken before the second cycle of nivolumab. These receptors came from a human donor with classical Hodgkin lymphoma. The CDR3 runs from the conserved cysteine through the conserved F or W. A D gene is named only where the DNA matches it firmly. Only some rows state a clone size, as once, few, many or a class for expanded clones.

CASSGTGGRQPQHF,TGTGCCAGCAGTGGGACAGGGGGCCGTCAGCCCCAGCATTTT,TRBJ1-5,TRBV18,TRBD1,.
CASSETGNTGELFF,TGTGCCAGCTCAGAGACAGGCAACACCGGGGAGCTGTTTTTT,TRBJ2-2,TRBV18,.,.
CAWSSGGYEQYF,TGTGCCTGGAGTTCTGGCGGCTACGAGCAGTACTTC,TRBJ2-7,TRBV30,.,.
CASSHYGYTF,TGTGCCAGCAGTCACTATGGCTACACCTTC,TRBJ1-2,TRBV28,.,.
CASSLGEARQYF,TGTGCCAGCAGCTTAGGCGAAGCGAGACAGTATTTT,TRBJ2-3,TRBV11-2,.,few
CASSVTVAWYF,TGTGCCAGCAGTGTGACAGTTGCTTGGTACTTC,TRBJ2-5,TRBV2,.,.
CASSKEVGQRAYEQYF,TGTGCCAGCAGCAAAGAAGTAGGGCAGAGAGCCTACGAGCAGTACTTC,TRBJ2-7,TRBV21-1,.,.
CASSKGAKATDEQYF,TGTGCCAGCAGTAAGGGGGCGAAAGCCACAGACGAGCAGTACTTC,TRBJ2-7,TRBV11-3,TRBD1,.
CASSLAGLNTGELFF,TGTGCCAGCAGCCTAGCGGGGTTAAACACCGGGGAGCTGTTTTTT,TRBJ2-2,TRBV6-1,TRBD2,.
CSVETGTGDTDTQYF,TGCAGCGTTGAAACCGGGACAGGGGACACAGATACGCAGTATTTT,TRBJ2-3,TRBV29-1,TRBD1,.
CASSLVSGPQETQYF,TGTGCCAGCAGCTTAGTGTCAGGGCCTCAAGAGACCCAGTACTTC,TRBJ2-5,TRBV7-2,.,.
CAGGPGGNEQFF,TGTGCCGGGGGGCCAGGGGGTAATGAGCAGTTCTTC,TRBJ2-1,TRBV7-6,.,few
CASSRDSHYEQYF,TGTGCCAGCAGCCGGGACAGCCACTACGAGCAGTACTTC,TRBJ2-7,TRBV6-5,TRBD1,.
CASSLQGSDPQHF,TGTGCCAGCAGCCTACAGGGTTCCGACCCCCAGCATTTT,TRBJ1-5,TRBV5-6,.,.
CASSTRSVWGTEAFF,TGTGCCAGCAGTACCCGTTCTGTTTGGGGAACTGAAGCTTTCTTT,TRBJ1-1,TRBV28,.,.
CASSQADTGQAETQYF,TGCGCCAGCAGCCAAGCTGACACGGGACAGGCGGAGACCCAGTACTTC,TRBJ2-5,TRBV4-1,TRBD1,few
CASSPQEYSYNEQFF,TGTGCCAGCAGTCCACAGGAATACTCCTACAATGAGCAGTTCTTC,TRBJ2-1,TRBV6-5,.,.
CASSQEWRLAGGREQYF,TGTGCCAGCAGCCAAGAGTGGCGGCTGGCGGGAGGTAGGGAGCAGTACTTC,TRBJ2-7,TRBV4-2,TRBD2,once
CASSGDRGGYNEQFF,TGTGCCAGCAGCGGGGACAGGGGTGGGTACAATGAGCAGTTCTTC,TRBJ2-1,TRBV7-2,TRBD1,.
CASQGTGSGGELFF,TGTGCCTCCCAAGGGACAGGGAGTGGCGGGGAGCTGTTTTTT,TRBJ2-2,TRBV10-3,TRBD1,.
CASSQEGSSYNEQFF,TGCGCCAGCAGCCAAGAAGGTTCCTCCTACAATGAGCAGTTCTTC,TRBJ2-1,TRBV4-1,.,.
CSSGGGYGYTF,TGCAGCTCGGGCGGCGGCTATGGCTACACCTTC,TRBJ1-2,TRBV29-1,.,.